The 4 T cell receptor beta chains presented below share a single source sample, sequenced in a study of shared clonotypes between healthy human individuals. The assay was immunoSEQ multiplex PCR, and TCRdb's table has in-frame clones only and misses some. The repertoire holds under 850,000 clones, with 80% to 95% as singletons. As defined, naive CD8 cells were CD45RO-negative and positively selected for CCR7, with terminally differentiated effector memory CD45RA+ cells excluded. Sequenced material: naive CD8+ T cells sorted from blood. These receptors all come from a young man in good health.

V and J are TRBV4-1 and TRBJ2-3, with 13 bases that match TRBD2. Losses at the gene ends were 4 bases for V and 2 bases for J; bases not matched to a gene: 6. The CDR3 loop spans 17 amino acids. Germline V gives CDR1 MGHRA, CDR2 YSYEKL. This chain's CDR3 is CASSRLTSGRATDTQYF. The CDR3, as DNA: TGCGCCAGCAGCCGACTAACTAGCGGGAGGGCCACAGATACGCAGTATTTT.

V and J are TRBV10-3 and TRBJ2-7; D is unclear. CDR3 length: 15 amino acids. CDR1 is ENHRY and CDR2 is SYGVKD in the germline V gene. V lost 0 bases and J 2 bases, leaving 11 bases between the germline ends. The DNA of the CDR3 is TGTGCCATCAGTGAGTCTAAAGGGCTTCCCTACGAGCAGTACTTC. It yields the protein CAISESKGLPYEQYF.

The CDR3 here is CASSEFGGSYYEQYF. In DNA form, the CDR3 reads TGTGCCAGCAGTGAATTCGGTGGCAGCTACTACGAGCAGTACTTC. The rearrangement links TRBV6-1 to TRBJ2-7; D gene uncertain. The germline V and J ends were trimmed by 2 bases and 3 bases, with 14 bases remaining between them. Germline V gene data show CDR1 as MNHNS and CDR2 as SASEGT. The CDR3 loop spans 15 amino acids.

The rearrangement uses TRBV19 and TRBJ1-5, with TRBD1 as a possible D gene (5 bases). There are 14 residues in the CDR3. Trimming pared 7 bases from V and 2 bases from J, leaving 12 bases between. In germline, CDR1 is LNHDA, CDR2 SQIVND (reference sequence). The chain's CDR3 is CASKNLGGNQPQHF. The DNA for the CDR3 is TGTGCCAGTAAAAATTTAGGGGGCAATCAGCCCCAGCATTTT.